The 22 T cell receptor beta chains reported below all come from one sample, sequenced in a study of shared clonotypes between healthy human individuals (dated by TCRdb to the early 2020s). Receptor libraries were prepared by the immunoSEQ multiplex PCR assay. This immuneACCESS table, as held by TCRdb, lists in-frame sequences with V and J called but not all clones. Of the missing ones, under half trace to an unresolved V gene in checked studies; the others have no known cause. The sample table shows about 600,000 clones, and less than 98% are seen once. The top ten hold around 0.058% of the sample. The sequenced sample consisted of naive CD4+ T cells sorted from blood. The cell subset or site label here, explained by the study, means: CD45RA+ positively selected. The receptors derive from a woman aged 25-40 years in good health.

This clone was picked up one time. The chain links TRBV5-4 to TRBJ1-2; 7 positions match TRBD1. Germline assignment: CDR1 SGHNT and CDR2 YYREEE (reference sequence). The CDR3 has 12 residues. J was trimmed by 2 bases and V by 8 bases; bases with no gene match: 3. The CDR3 sequence: CASTGVNYGYTF. The CDR3 region has the DNA TGTGCCAGTACAGGGGTCAACTATGGCTACACCTTC.

The rearrangement links TRBV19 to TRBJ2-6; the D is unclear. In germline, CDR1 is LNHDA, CDR2 SQIVND (reference sequence). The V end was cut by 1 base, the J end by 2 bases, with 12 bases between. The length of the CDR3 is 17 residues. DNA of the CDR3: TGTGCCAGTAGTATAGGGCGAGCTGGGCCTGGGGCCAACGTCCTGACTTTC. It is translated as CASSIGRAGPGANVLTF.

The chain carries TRBV27 and TRBJ1-1, with a possible D match to TRBD1 (5 bases). Trimming shortened V by 3 bases and J by 4 bases, and 12 bases separated the two germline ends. Germline lookup yields CDR1 MNHEY and CDR2 SMNVEV (reference sequence). This CDR3 spans 14 amino acids. This CDR3 is CASSFGALGTEAFF. Here the CDR3 DNA reads TGTGCCAGCAGTTTCGGGGCTCTGGGCACTGAAGCTTTCTTT.

This clone was seen a single time. The V and J genes are TRBV6-5 and TRBJ2-3; D unresolved. The V gene lost 2 bases and the J gene lost 6 bases, with 15 bases spanning the gap. Germline V gene lookup returns CDR1 MNHEY and CDR2 SVGAGI. The CDR3 runs to 15 residues. CDR3 region: CASSYGRSIIDTQYF. CDR3 sequence (DNA): TGTGCCAGCAGTTACGGCAGGTCCATCATCGATACGCAGTATTTT.

The CDR3 region is CASTTEPGGPNNEQFF. The CDR3 DNA sequence: TGTGCCAGTACCACAGAACCAGGGGGACCGAACAATGAGCAGTTCTTC. The chain couples TRBV19 to TRBJ2-1, with 7 bases aligning to TRBD1. CDR1 is LNHDA and CDR2 is SQIVND in the germline V gene (reference sequence). This CDR3 contains 16 residues. V trimming: 7 bases; J trimming: 5 bases; junction bases outside the gene matches: 14.

The chain uses TRBV7-2 and TRBJ2-5, with D perhaps given as TRBD1 or TRBD2 (5 bases each). V was trimmed by 2 bases and J by 5 bases, leaving 12 bases between them. The CDR3 spans 14 residues. The germline CDR1 and CDR2 sequences are SGHTA and FQGNSA. CDR3 region: CASSLQGVGETQYF. The DNA for the CDR3 is TGTGCCAGCAGCTTACAGGGAGTGGGGGAGACCCAGTACTTC.

J is TRBJ2-7 and V is TRBV14; TRBD1 or TRBD2 may be the D gene (6 bases each). CDR3 length: 18 amino acids. Per germline, CDR1 SGHDN and CDR2 FVKESK. Trimming shortened V by 4 bases and J by 2 bases, and 24 bases separated the two germline ends. The CDR3 reads CASSPRTRGDTKTYEQYF. The CDR3 DNA is TGTGCCAGCAGCCCACGAACCCGCGGGGACACGAAAACCTACGAGCAGTACTTC.

The chain is built from TRBV30 and TRBJ2-7, with 8 bases identical to TRBD1. Trimming removed 5 bases from V and 6 bases from J; junction bases left unmatched: 3. This CDR3 comprises 11 residues. Germline CDR1 GTSNPN, CDR2 SVGIG (reference sequence). CDR3: CAWGQGGEQYF. Here the CDR3 DNA reads TGTGCCTGGGGACAGGGAGGCGAGCAGTACTTC.

V gene TRBV11-2 combines with J gene TRBJ1-5, with TRBD1 matching 8 bases. This CDR3 comprises 15 residues. Looked up from germline, CDR1 is SGHAT and CDR2 is FQNNGV. J gave up 6 bases and V 0 bases, and 4 bases lay outside the gene matches. The CDR3 coding sequence is TGTGCCAGCAGCTTAGACAGGGGGCGATTTCAGCCCCAGCATTTT. Its translation: CASSLDRGRFQPQHF.

The chain combines TRBV19 with TRBJ2-3, with D hard to call. Germline CDR1 and CDR2: LNHDA and SQIVND (reference sequence). The CDR3 has 13 residues. With 2 bases removed from V and 8 bases from J, the gap between germline ends came to 11 bases. CDR3 residues: CASSITPGVTQYF. CDR3 DNA sequence: TGTGCCAGTAGTATAACACCTGGCGTTACGCAGTATTTT. Full variable domain (rest looked up from reference TRBV19 and TRBJ2-3): DGGITQSPKYLFRKEGQNVTLSCEQNLNHDAMYWYRQDPGQGLRLIYYSQIVNDFQKGDIAEGYSVSREKKESFPLTVTSAQKNPTAFYLCASSITPGVTQYFGPGTRLTVL.

The chain employs TRBV4-1 and TRBJ2-7; TRBD2 agrees at 10 bases. This CDR3 region has 15 residues. The V gene's germline CDR1 is MGHRA and CDR2 YSYEKL. With 1 base clipped from V and 5 bases from J, the junction kept 5 bases outside the gene matches. The CDR3 loop is CASSQGLAGANEQYF. CDR3 in DNA: TGCGCCAGCAGCCAAGGTCTAGCGGGAGCCAACGAGCAGTACTTC.

The V gene is TRBV5-1, the J gene TRBJ2-5; D is ambiguous. The J call may be in error: the DNA end matches TRBJ2-7 better. The germline gives CDR1 SGHRS, CDR2 YFSETQ. The CDR3 totals 14 residues. CDR3 sequence: CASSFSSPSYEQYF. Written as DNA, the CDR3 is TGCGCCAGCAGCTTTAGTTCCCCCTCCTACGAGCAGTACTTC.

The rearrangement uses TRBV6-5 and TRBJ2-2; possible D gene TRBD1, 5 bases. Trimming took off 2 bases at V and 3 bases at J, with 7 bases between the two ends. The CDR3 runs to 14 residues. CDR1 is MNHEY and CDR2 is SVGAGI in the germline V gene. Written as DNA, the CDR3 is TGTGCCAGCAGTTACGCCAGGGACACCGGGGAGCTGTTTTTT. It is translated as CASSYARDTGELFF.

Notes on this clone: Distinct nucleotide sequences in the sample also encode this CDR3. CDR3: CASSPQGSTDTQYF. DNA for the CDR3: TGTGCCAGCTCACCACAGGGAAGCACAGATACGCAGTATTTT. The chain couples TRBV18 to TRBJ2-3; D gene unclear. The CDR3 length is 14 residues. Trimming stripped 1 base from V and 0 bases from J, with 5 bases between. In germline, CDR1 is KGHSH, CDR2 LQKENI.

The chain recombines TRBV7-7 with TRBJ2-5; D may be TRBD1 (6 bases). This CDR3 is built from 13 residues. Per the germline V gene, CDR1 is SSHAT and CDR2 is FNYEAQ (reference sequence). With 5 bases removed from V and 9 bases from J, the gap between germline ends came to 16 bases. CDR3 sequence: CASSQGGRGAQYF. The CDR3 DNA is TGTGCCAGCAGCCAAGGGGGAAGAGGAGCCCAGTACTTC.

V usage is TRBV28 and J usage is TRBJ2-5; TRBD1 matches at 7 bases. The CDR3 totals 14 residues. V trimming: 6 bases; J trimming: 4 bases; junction bases outside the gene matches: 8. The germline gives CDR1 MDHEN, CDR2 SYDVKM. The CDR3 DNA follows: TGTGCCAGCAGGCCTACAGGGGCTGGAGAGACCCAGTACTTC. It specifies CASRPTGAGETQYF.

The genes are TRBV19 and TRBJ1-2; D possibly corresponds to TRBD1 (5 bases). The CDR3 length is 15 residues. In germline, CDR1 is LNHDA, CDR2 SQIVND (reference sequence). V was trimmed by 3 bases and J by 5 bases, leaving 16 bases between them. The CDR3 nucleotides read TGTGCCAGTAGTATCCCCAGGGAATACGGTTATGGCTACACCTTC. Residues: CASSIPREYGYGYTF.

The chain links TRBV5-1 to TRBJ2-7; 8 nucleotides line up with TRBD1. The V and J ends lost 3 bases and 0 bases, in that order; junction bases with no gene match: 5. CDR3 length: 15 amino acids. Germline-derived CDR1 and CDR2 are SGHRS and YFSETQ. CDR3 in amino acids: CASSWETGDSYEQYF. The CDR3 nucleotides are TGCGCCAGCAGCTGGGAGACAGGGGACTCCTACGAGCAGTACTTC.

V usage is TRBV28 and J usage is TRBJ1-5; D unresolved. The germline V and J ends were trimmed by 5 bases and 0 bases, with 14 bases remaining between them. This CDR3 region has 16 residues. Germline V gene lookup returns CDR1 MDHEN and CDR2 SYDVKM. CDR3 amino acids: CASSPWSGDSNQPQHF. The CDR3 DNA sequence: TGTGCCAGCAGTCCTTGGTCCGGAGATAGCAATCAGCCCCAGCATTTT.

The chain couples TRBV5-4 to TRBJ2-2; D is perhaps TRBD1 (6 bases). V lost 4 bases and J lost 5, with 12 bases in between. Germline V gene lookup returns CDR1 SGHNT and CDR2 YYREEE (reference sequence). This CDR3 is built from 14 residues. In DNA, the CDR3 is TGTGCCAGCAGCGAAGTCAGGGGTACCGGGGAGCTGTTTTTT. Protein sequence: CASSEVRGTGELFF.

The chain recombines TRBV5-5 with TRBJ2-7; D perhaps matches TRBD1 (5 bases). The CDR3 sequence is 15 residues long. Germline CDR1 reads SGHKS; CDR2 reads YYEKEE (reference sequence). V was trimmed by 5 bases and J by 7 bases, leaving 22 bases between them. The CDR3 DNA reads as TGTGCCAGCAGGGGCGTACTTCAGGGTTCGGGTGAGCAGTACTTC. It translates to CASRGVLQGSGEQYF.

This chain uses TRBV5-1 with TRBJ1-4; D may be TRBD1 (5 bases). The CDR3 has 15 amino acids. Deletions cut 0 bases from V and 7 bases from J, with 13 bases between. Germline CDR1 reads SGHRS; CDR2 reads YFSETQ. The CDR3 DNA is TGCGCCAGCAGCTTGGAGGGAGGGACGGGTGAAAAACTGTTTTTT. Its translation is CASSLEGGTGEKLFF.